The clone carrying this TCR beta chain appeared many times. One entry per CDR3 protein results from TCRdb running MiXCR on the PCR reads. The table shows about 76,000 distinct CDR3 sequences, with about 54% occurring only once. This sample was included in a study of CDR3 diversity in severe acne. This TCR was sampled from a male donor in good health, without acne. Sequenced sample: blood.

Written as DNA, the CDR3 is TGTGCCAGCAGCTTGGACAGGGCTAGTTACAATGAGCAGTTCTTC. It yields the protein CASSLDRASYNEQFF. The chain couples TRBV5-4 to TRBJ2-1; tentatively, D is TRBD1 (6 bases). Looked up from germline, CDR1 is SGHNT and CDR2 is YYREEE (reference sequence). V was trimmed by 0 bases and J by 4 bases, leaving 11 bases between them. The CDR3 sequence is 15 residues long.